These 22 T cell receptor beta chains were all obtained from the same sample, sequenced in a study of CD8 T cells in ankylosing spondylitis. Each CDR3 protein is one row after TCRdb ran MiXCR on the 5' RACE reads. The table includes around 29,000 distinct CDR3 sequences, 5.3% detected once. Sequencing input: blood, either unsorted or a sorted T cell fraction (not recorded which). The receptors here all came from a female donor with ankylosing spondylitis or in good health (not recorded which).

This clonotype was recorded many times. This chain uses TRBV9 with TRBJ2-1, with D hard to call. Trimming shortened V by 0 bases and J by 8 bases, and 6 bases separated the two germline ends. Germline CDR1 SGDLS, CDR2 YYNGEE. The CDR3 extends over 12 amino acids. As DNA, the CDR3 is TGTGCCAGCAGCGTAGGAGGCTATGAGCAGTTCTTC. Translation gives CASSVGGYEQFF.

At least ten counts were recorded for this clonotype. The chain recombines TRBV9 with TRBJ1-6, with no clear D. Trimming removed 7 bases at V and 3 bases at J, with 8 bases between. CDR1 and CDR2 from the germline V gene are SGDLS and YYNGEE. The length of the CDR3 is 13 residues. The CDR3 loop reads CASGKNYNSPLHF. The DNA for the CDR3 is TGTGCCAGCGGGAAGAACTATAATTCACCCCTCCACTTT. The whole variable domain, remainder taken from reference TRBV9 and TRBJ1-6, is DSGVTQTPKHLITATGQRVTLRCSPRSGDLSVYWYQQSLDQGLQFLIQYYNGEERAKGNILERFSAQQFPDLHSELNLSSLELGDSALYFCASGKNYNSPLHFGNGTRLTVT.

This clonotype was detected ten times or more. V gene TRBV9 combines with J gene TRBJ2-2; no reliable D call. The CDR3 has 13 amino acids. Germline V gene lookup returns CDR1 SGDLS and CDR2 YYNGEE. V was pared by 5 bases and J by 6 bases, with 11 bases between. CDR3 sequence reads: CASSIAVPGELFF. The CDR3 bases are TGTGCCAGCAGTATAGCAGTCCCCGGGGAGCTGTTTTTT.

In its sample, this clonotype is medium-sized. The chain has TRBV9 and TRBJ1-3; 9 bases are a match to TRBD1. Germline V gene lookup returns CDR1 SGDLS and CDR2 YYNGEE. This CDR3 is built from 16 residues. The V and J ends lost 4 bases and 0 bases, in that order; junction bases with no gene match: 5. The CDR3, as DNA: TGTGCCAGCAGCTCGGGACAGGGATACTCTGGAAACACCATATATTTT. It encodes CASSSGQGYSGNTIYF.

This clonotype was seen at least ten times. V gene TRBV9 combines with J gene TRBJ1-3; D is perhaps TRBD1 (5 bases). This CDR3 contains 16 residues. CDR1 SGDLS and CDR2 YYNGEE come from the germline V gene. V was trimmed by 0 bases and J by 8 bases, leaving 18 bases between them. Written as DNA, the CDR3 is TGTGCCAGCAGCGTAGCTACGGGGGGGGGTTCTGACACCATATATTTT. Amino acids: CASSVATGGGSDTIYF.

This clonotype was recorded many times. The J gene is TRBJ2-3, the V gene TRBV9, with D perhaps matching TRBD2 (5 bases). The V gene's germline CDR1 is SGDLS and CDR2 YYNGEE. The CDR3 runs 15 residues. Trimming took off 0 bases at V and 5 bases at J, with 13 bases between the two ends. CDR3: CASSVVTRGGDTQYF. CDR3 DNA: TGTGCCAGCAGCGTAGTCACTAGAGGAGGAGATACGCAGTATTTT.

This clonotype occurred a few times. This chain uses TRBV9 with TRBJ2-4; no clear D. V lost 0 bases and J 1 base, leaving 8 bases between the germline ends. CDR1 is SGDLS, CDR2 YYNGEE, per germline. CDR3 length: 15 residues. The CDR3 bases are TGTGCCAGCAGCGTAGACGGGTCGGCCAAAAACATTCAGTACTTC. Its protein product is CASSVDGSAKNIQYF.

The sample holds many counts of this clonotype. The chain uses TRBV9 and TRBJ1-1, with D uncertain. CDR3 length: 15 amino acids. V was trimmed by 0 bases and J by 5 bases, leaving 14 bases between them. Germline-derived CDR1 and CDR2 are SGDLS and YYNGEE. For the CDR3, the DNA is TGTGCCAGCAGCGTAGGTGCCCAAGCGGGAACTGAAGCTTTCTTT. As protein: CASSVGAQAGTEAFF.

This clonotype was counted only a few times. The chain is built from TRBV9 and TRBJ2-2, with no clear D. The CDR3 spans 13 residues. From germline, CDR1 is SGDLS and CDR2 YYNGEE. V was cut by 0 bases and J by 5 bases, with 5 bases left in between. CDR3 sequence: CASSVVWTGELFF. As DNA, the CDR3 is TGTGCCAGCAGCGTAGTTTGGACCGGGGAGCTGTTTTTT.

In this sample, this clonotype turned up many times. The rearrangement links TRBV9 to TRBJ2-5, with D possibly TRBD1 on 5 matching bases. The V end was cut by 2 bases, the J end by 1 base, with 6 bases between. The germline V gene has CDR1 SGDLS and CDR2 YYNGEE. This CDR3 has 13 residues. The CDR3 reads CASSVTGQETQYF. The DNA of the CDR3 is TGTGCCAGCAGCGTTACAGGCCAAGAGACCCAGTACTTC.

This clonotype showed up many times. The V call is TRBV9, the J call TRBJ1-5; D is ambiguous. CDR3 length: 14 residues. Trimming removed 5 bases from V and 6 bases from J, with 15 bases in between. Germline lookup yields CDR1 SGDLS and CDR2 YYNGEE. The CDR3 loop reads CASSARGSGQPQHF. The CDR3 DNA follows: TGTGCCAGCAGTGCCCGGGGATCTGGTCAGCCCCAGCATTTT. Full variable domain (outside the CDR3, taken from reference TRBV9 and TRBJ1-5): DSGVTQTPKHLITATGQRVTLRCSPRSGDLSVYWYQQSLDQGLQFLIQYYNGEERAKGNILERFSAQQFPDLHSELNLSSLELGDSALYFCASSARGSGQPQHFGDGTRLSIL.

This clonotype appeared a few times. J is TRBJ2-2 and V is TRBV9; D call uncertain. CDR1 SGDLS and CDR2 YYNGEE come from the germline V gene. Trimming took off 4 bases at V and 0 bases at J, with 19 bases between the two ends. This CDR3 comprises 18 residues. CDR3 nucleotides: TGTGCCAGCAGCCGCACTTCGGTAGGTGCCACGAACACCGGGGAGCTGTTTTTT. Translating gives CASSRTSVGATNTGELFF. The whole variable domain, filled in from reference TRBV9 and TRBJ2-2, reads DSGVTQTPKHLITATGQRVTLRCSPRSGDLSVYWYQQSLDQGLQFLIQYYNGEERAKGNILERFSAQQFPDLHSELNLSSLELGDSALYFCASSRTSVGATNTGELFFGEGSRLTVL.

Ten or more counts support this clonotype. V gene TRBV9 combines with J gene TRBJ2-1; 8 bases are a match to TRBD2. The ends lost 0 bases at V and 9 bases at J; junction bases unmatched: 8. Germline V gene data show CDR1 as SGDLS and CDR2 as YYNGEE. The CDR3 extends over 15 amino acids. The chain's CDR3 is CASSVAPAGVSEQFF. In nucleotides, the CDR3 is TGTGCCAGCAGCGTAGCTCCAGCGGGAGTTAGTGAGCAGTTCTTC.

The chain uses TRBV9 and TRBJ2-2; no clear D. V lost 7 bases to trimming and J lost 1 base, with 17 bases between them. The CDR3 is 16 amino acids. Germline V gene data show CDR1 as SGDLS and CDR2 as YYNGEE. CDR3 protein: CASGISPSKNTGELFF. The CDR3 DNA is TGTGCCAGCGGAATCTCACCGTCTAAGAACACCGGGGAGCTGTTTTTT.

In its sample, this clonotype was seen many times. This chain connects TRBV9 to TRBJ2-3; D may correspond to TRBD1 or TRBD2 (5 bases each). From germline, CDR1 is SGDLS and CDR2 YYNGEE. Trimming shortened V by 0 bases and J by 3 bases, and 20 bases separated the two germline ends. This CDR3 contains 18 residues. This CDR3 reads CASSVAIGRDLETDTQYF. CDR3 bases: TGTGCCAGCAGCGTAGCAATCGGCCGGGACCTCGAAACAGATACGCAGTATTTT. Drawing the rest from reference TRBV9 and TRBJ2-3, the complete variable domain is DSGVTQTPKHLITATGQRVTLRCSPRSGDLSVYWYQQSLDQGLQFLIQYYNGEERAKGNILERFSAQQFPDLHSELNLSSLELGDSALYFCASSVAIGRDLETDTQYFGPGTRLTVL.

This clonotype was seen ten or more times. The chain uses TRBV9 and TRBJ2-7; 9 positions agree with TRBD1. This CDR3 is 15 amino acids long. V dropped 0 bases and J dropped 3; count of bases not matched to a gene: 4. CDR1 and CDR2 (germline): SGDLS, YYNGEE. This CDR3 is CASSVAQGQGYEQYF. The CDR3 region has the DNA TGTGCCAGCAGCGTAGCCCAGGGACAGGGCTACGAGCAGTACTTC.

This clonotype appeared a few times. The chain links TRBV9 to TRBJ2-2; 7 bases are a match to TRBD2. CDR3 length equals 15 residues. Trimming removed 5 bases from V and 1 base from J; junction bases left unmatched: 5. Germline CDR1 reads SGDLS; CDR2 reads YYNGEE. CDR3: CASRTGTMNTGELFF. The CDR3, as DNA: TGTGCCAGCAGAACCGGGACTATGAACACCGGGGAGCTGTTTTTT.

At least ten counts were recorded for this clonotype. The chain employs TRBV9 and TRBJ2-2; 12 bases are a match to TRBD2. With 3 bases clipped from V and 5 bases from J, the junction kept 2 bases outside the gene matches. The length of the CDR3 is 15 residues. Germline CDR1 is SGDLS and CDR2 is YYNGEE. CDR3 region: CASSASGGATGELFF. In DNA form, the CDR3 reads TGTGCCAGCAGCGCTAGCGGGGGGGCGACCGGGGAGCTGTTTTTT.

This clonotype was seen more than once but under ten times. This sequence joins TRBV9 and TRBJ2-6; D ambiguous. CDR3 length: 16 residues. Trimming took off 0 bases at V and 3 bases at J, with 10 bases between the two ends. Germline V gene sequence: CDR1 SGDLS, CDR2 YYNGEE. CDR3 in amino acids: CASSVESISGANVLTF. CDR3 bases: TGTGCCAGCAGCGTAGAGAGTATAAGTGGGGCCAACGTCCTGACTTTC.

The chain joins TRBV9 to TRBJ2-5; 10 positions agree with TRBD1. This CDR3 has 16 residues. CDR1 and CDR2 from the germline V gene are SGDLS and YYNGEE. V was pared by 0 bases and J by 5 bases, with 7 bases of the junction left unmatched. In DNA, the CDR3 is TGTGCCAGCAGCGTAGACGCCGGGACAGGGGCGGAGACCCAGTACTTC. This translates into CASSVDAGTGAETQYF.

This clonotype came up many times. The chain combines TRBV9 with TRBJ2-2, with 8 bases fitting TRBD2. V shed 4 bases, J shed 2 bases, and the junction held 7 bases outside the gene matches. Germline values: CDR1 SGDLS, CDR2 YYNGEE. This CDR3 comprises 16 residues. For the CDR3, the DNA is TGTGCCAGCAGCCCATATAGCGGGAAAAACACCGGGGAGCTGTTTTTT. It encodes CASSPYSGKNTGELFF.

This clonotype was observed many times. This chain uses TRBV9 with TRBJ2-5; D not resolved. V was pared by 0 bases and J by 4 bases, with 10 bases between. Germline CDR1 reads SGDLS; CDR2 reads YYNGEE. The CDR3 extends over 14 amino acids. This CDR3 reads CASSVVAGGETQYF. The CDR3 DNA reads TGTGCCAGCAGCGTAGTGGCTGGTGGAGAGACCCAGTACTTC.